These T cell receptor beta chains were read from a single sample in a study of blood T cells in healthy people across ages. TCRdb called the 5' RACE reads again in MiXCR, with one record for every CDR3 protein. This sample has about a million distinct CDR3 sequences, with 51% found just once. The sequenced material came from blood. The source is a woman aged 55-69 years in good health. Both conserved end residues are part of each CDR3. A D gene is named only where the DNA matches it firmly. A row's size may be missing; if present it is once, few, many or a size class.

j_call	v_call	d_call	clone_size	cdr3_length	cdr3_nt	cdr3_aa
TRBJ1-6	TRBV20-1	.	few	15	TGCAGTGCTAGAGTCACGAGCTCCTATAATTCACCCCTCCACTTT	CSARVTSSYNSPLHF
TRBJ2-5	TRBV7-2	TRBD1	few	13	TGTGCCAGCAGCTACGGACAGGGGGAGACCCAGTACTTC	CASSYGQGETQYF
TRBJ1-1	TRBV5-8	TRBD1	.	17	TGTGCCAGCAGTTATTCTGGACAGGGCGTCATGAACACTGAAGCTTTCTTT	CASSYSGQGVMNTEAFF
TRBJ1-1	TRBV7-2	.	.	16	TGTGCCAGCAGCTTAGGATGGGGCAGGGTGAACACTGAAGCTTTCTTT	CASSLGWGRVNTEAFF
TRBJ2-4	TRBV20-1	TRBD1	once	16	TGCAGTGCTTTTGACAGGGGGTGGAGAGCCAAAAACATTCAGTACTTC	CSAFDRGWRAKNIQYF
TRBJ2-7	TRBV4-2	.	few	15	TGTGCCAGCAGCCAATCCAGAGACGACCTACGCGAGCAGTACTTC	CASSQSRDDLREQYF
TRBJ2-3	TRBV28	.	.	13	TGTGCCAGCTGGCCGGGGTACACAGATACGCAGTATTTT	CASWPGYTDTQYF
TRBJ2-3	TRBV7-6	.	.	13	TGTGCCAGCAGCGGGTCAGGGGTTGATACGCAGTATTTT	CASSGSGVDTQYF
TRBJ2-7	TRBV29-1	.	.	13	TGCAGCGTGTTTGGGGGTTCGACCTACGAGCAGTACTTC	CSVFGGSTYEQYF
TRBJ2-3	TRBV19	.	once	14	TGTGCCAGTAAAGGCCTGGCGGACACAGATACGCAGTATTTT	CASKGLADTDTQYF
TRBJ1-1	TRBV10-3	.	.	13	TGTGCCATCTATGTGGGTTTGAACACTGAAGCTTTCTTT	CAIYVGLNTEAFF